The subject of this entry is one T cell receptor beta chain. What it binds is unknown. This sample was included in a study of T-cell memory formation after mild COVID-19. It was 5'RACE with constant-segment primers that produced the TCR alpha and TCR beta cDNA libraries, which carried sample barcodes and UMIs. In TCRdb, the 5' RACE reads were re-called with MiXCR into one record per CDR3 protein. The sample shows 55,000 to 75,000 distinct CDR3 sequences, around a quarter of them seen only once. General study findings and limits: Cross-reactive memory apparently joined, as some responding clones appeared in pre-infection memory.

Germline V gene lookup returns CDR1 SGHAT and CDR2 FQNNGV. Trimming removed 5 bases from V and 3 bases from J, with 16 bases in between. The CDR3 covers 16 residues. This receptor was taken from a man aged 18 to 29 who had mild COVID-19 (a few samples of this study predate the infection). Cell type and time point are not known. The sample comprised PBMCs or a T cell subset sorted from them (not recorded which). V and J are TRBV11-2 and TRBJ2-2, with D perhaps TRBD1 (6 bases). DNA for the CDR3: TGTGCCAGCAGCCCTCAATTCAGGGGAGACACCGGGGAGCTGTTTTTT. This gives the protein CASSPQFRGDTGELFF.